This T cell receptor (beta chain) was sequenced in a study of T cell responses to AZD1222 COVID-19 vaccine. Study background: Doses given second, at about 4 or about 12 weeks, were pooled. Broader study findings: Among those given AZD1222, only 5 to 7 were seropositive at baseline. Only after the peak T cell response were repertoires sampled.

A note on this clone: Antigen unknown.

Only in-frame clones appear in the TCRdb table, and some are missing; sequencing was by immunoSEQ multiplex PCR. The sample holds about 190,000 clones, roughly 93% seen once. The germline V gene encodes CDR1 DFQATT and CDR2 SNEGSKA (reference sequence). The V gene end was trimmed by 3 bases and the J gene end by 4 bases; junction bases not matched to a gene: 6. The CDR3 sequence is 14 residues long. The source was peripheral blood, collected on day 0 of AZD1222 vaccination. The clonotype comes from an adult in good health. V is TRBV20-1 and J is TRBJ1-2; 9 bases agree with TRBD1. This CDR3 is CSASWGQGGYGYTF. The CDR3 bases are TGCAGTGCTAGTTGGGGACAGGGAGGCTATGGCTACACCTTC.